This entry features one T cell receptor beta chain sequence. Its antigen is not known. Per germline, CDR1 MDHEN and CDR2 SYDVKM. With 8 bases clipped from V and 13 bases from J, the junction kept 4 bases outside the gene matches. The CDR3 totals 10 residues. PCR employed 60 Vbeta and 13 Jbeta primers. Generated by immunoSEQ multiplex PCR, the TCRdb table keeps only in-frame clones and is missing some. Of more than 65,000 clones in the sample, roughly 72% were seen once. This record comes from a study of cytomegalovirus exposure and HLA in healthy donors. Study at large: In terms of ancestry, the Caucasian-associated cluster contained about 80% of the roughly 360 genotyped donors.

Study observations and caveats: It was reported that the classifier diagnosed cytomegalovirus status with high specificity and sensitivity in both the original and validation cohorts.

J is TRBJ2-1 and V is TRBV28; TRBD2 matches 8 bases. The sequenced sample consisted of PBMCs. The source is a woman in her 50s in good health and CMV-seropositive. CDR3: CASGAGAQFF. The CDR3 region has the DNA TGTGCCAGCGGAGCGGGAGCCCAGTTCTTC.